These 30 T cell receptor beta chains came from one sample sequenced in a study of shared clonotypes between healthy human individuals. Profiled with immunoSEQ multiplex PCR; TCRdb holds only in-frame clones, not every one. Of around 500,000 clones in the sample, roughly 85% were seen once. The sequenced sample was PBMCs. The receptors shown here come from a woman aged 40 to 50 in good health. Some clones in this sample may be carry-over from other donors' samples.

Of note for this clone: This may stem from a read error, because a much larger clone lies one nucleotide away. Other DNA sequences of this sample code for an identical CDR3. The chain employs TRBV30 and TRBJ1-5; possible D gene TRBD1, 6 bases. There are 16 residues in the CDR3. Per the germline V gene, CDR1 is GTSNPN and CDR2 is SVGIG (reference sequence). The ends were cut back, 1 base at V and 7 bases at J, with 20 bases in the middle. The CDR3 nucleotides read TGTGCCTGGAGTGGCGGTGGGGGGCAGGAGAACCAGCCCCAGCATTTT. Protein: CAWSGGGGQENQPQHF.

The chain recombines TRBV29-1 with TRBJ2-2; tentative D call: TRBD2 (6 bases). This CDR3 is 13 amino acids long. The V and J ends lost 7 bases and 7 bases respectively, with 16 bases between them. The germline gives CDR1 SQVTM, CDR2 ANQGSEA. CDR3 amino acids: CSATEGSRGELFF. In DNA form, the CDR3 reads TGCAGCGCAACGGAGGGCTCCCGCGGGGAGCTGTTTTTT.

This clone was found once. V is TRBV14 and J is TRBJ2-3, with 7 bases aligning to TRBD2. Losses at the gene ends were 5 bases for V and 2 bases for J; bases not matched to a gene: 4. Germline V gene lookup returns CDR1 SGHDN and CDR2 FVKESK. This CDR3 region has 14 residues. The CDR3 sequence is CASSYRDYTDTQYF. The CDR3 DNA sequence: TGTGCCAGCAGCTACCGGGACTACACAGATACGCAGTATTTT.

This chain uses TRBV18 with TRBJ1-4; D is unclear. There are 14 residues in the CDR3. Trimming removed 3 bases from V and 5 bases from J, with 10 bases in between. CDR1 KGHSH and CDR2 LQKENI come from the germline V gene. The CDR3 here is CASSPYTQNEKLFF. CDR3 DNA: TGTGCCAGCTCACCGTACACCCAAAATGAAAAACTGTTTTTT. Using reference TRBV18 and TRBJ1-4 for the parts outside the CDR3, the full variable domain is NAGVMQNPRHLVRRRGQEARLRCSPMKGHSHVYWYRQLPEEGLKFMVYLQKENIIDESGMPKERFSAEFPKEGPSILRIQQVVRGDSAAYFCASSPYTQNEKLFFGSGTQLSVL.

The V gene is TRBV28, the J gene TRBJ2-3, with 8 bases aligning to TRBD2. The CDR3 runs to 14 residues. From germline, CDR1 is MDHEN and CDR2 SYDVKM. V lost 10 bases and J lost 3; bases outside the gene matches: 9. CDR3 region: CATSRGGATDTQYF. The CDR3, as DNA: TGTGCCACATCTCGGGGGGGCGCGACAGATACGCAGTATTTT.

The chain links TRBV30 to TRBJ2-7; 7 bases are shared with TRBD1. V trimming: 5 bases; J trimming: 6 bases; junction bases outside the gene matches: 10. The V gene's germline CDR1 is GTSNPN and CDR2 SVGIG (reference sequence). CDR3 length: 13 amino acids. The CDR3 nucleotides read TGTGCCTGGGCCTCCACAGGGGTGAGCGAGCAGTACTTC. Residues: CAWASTGVSEQYF.

This clone came up a few times. The CDR3 reads CASSLDLGAGGELFF. DNA of the CDR3: TGTGCCAGCAGCTTAGATTTGGGGGCCGGCGGGGAGCTGTTTTTT. This rearrangement joins TRBV11-2 to TRBJ2-2; TRBD1 is a possible D gene (6 bases). Per germline, CDR1 SGHAT and CDR2 FQNNGV. The V end was cut by 0 bases, the J end by 7 bases, with 12 bases between. CDR3 length: 15 residues.

The chain carries TRBV27 and TRBJ2-1, with D perhaps assigned TRBD1 or TRBD2 (5 bases each). The V and J ends lost 5 bases and 12 bases respectively, with 17 bases between them. Per the germline V gene, CDR1 is MNHEY and CDR2 is SMNVEV (reference sequence). CDR3 length: 13 amino acids. The CDR3 region is CASSPGLGDVQFF. The CDR3 nucleotides read TGTGCCAGCAGTCCCGGACTGGGGGATGTGCAGTTCTTC.

This chain uses TRBV5-1 with TRBJ2-2, with TRBD2 identical over 7 bases. In germline, CDR1 is SGHRS, CDR2 YFSETQ. V gave up 4 bases and J gave up 0 bases; unmatched junction bases: 18. The CDR3 covers 20 residues. CDR3 DNA: TGCGCCAGCAGCCGCTCTAGCGGACCACTACTACCATCGAACACCGGGGAGCTGTTTTTT. Protein sequence: CASSRSSGPLLPSNTGELFF.

The CDR3, as DNA: TGTGCCAGCAGCCAGTGGGGGGGAACGGGTGAAAAACTGTTTTTT. It is translated as CASSQWGGTGEKLFF. J is TRBJ1-4 and V is TRBV7-2; D possibly corresponds to TRBD1 (5 bases). The V end was cut by 5 bases, the J end by 7 bases, with 17 bases between. CDR1 is SGHTA and CDR2 is FQGNSA in the germline V gene. The CDR3 sequence is 15 residues long.

As DNA, the CDR3 is TGCGCCAGCAGCGTAACAGTCTCTGGGGCCAACGTCCTGACTTTC. It codes for CASSVTVSGANVLTF. V and J are TRBV5-1 and TRBJ2-6; no definite D call. Trimming removed 4 bases at V and 0 bases at J, with 8 bases between. The V gene's germline CDR1 is SGHRS and CDR2 YFSETQ. CDR3 length: 15 residues.

The V and J genes are TRBV9 and TRBJ1-4; 9 bases align to TRBD1. This CDR3 region has 15 residues. Germline V gives CDR1 SGDLS, CDR2 YYNGEE. V dropped 4 bases and J dropped 7; count of bases not matched to a gene: 8. CDR3 loop: CASSPGTGFREKLFF. For the CDR3, the DNA is TGTGCCAGCAGCCCCGGGACAGGGTTTCGTGAAAAACTGTTTTTT. The entire variable domain, with the rest obtained from reference TRBV9 and TRBJ1-4, is as follows: DSGVTQTPKHLITATGQRVTLRCSPRSGDLSVYWYQQSLDQGLQFLIQYYNGEERAKGNILERFSAQQFPDLHSELNLSSLELGDSALYFCASSPGTGFREKLFFGSGTQLSVL.

The chain uses TRBV5-4 and TRBJ2-2; D is unresolved. In germline, CDR1 is SGHNT, CDR2 YYREEE (reference sequence). The V end lost 4 bases, the J end lost 4 bases, and 11 bases lay between the germline ends. CDR3 size: 14 residues. For the CDR3, the DNA is TGTGCCAGCAGCCAGCTGGGTTCCACCGGGGAGCTGTTTTTT. It yields the protein CASSQLGSTGELFF.

In this sample, this clone turned up once. The V gene is TRBV9, the J gene TRBJ1-2, with TRBD1 matching over 7 bases. The length of the CDR3 is 14 residues. Germline loops: CDR1 SGDLS, CDR2 YYNGEE. V was pared by 0 bases and J by 7 bases, with 6 bases of the junction left unmatched. The CDR3: CASSVANRGGGYTF. The CDR3, as DNA: TGTGCCAGCAGCGTAGCTAACAGGGGCGGTGGCTACACCTTC.

This clone was counted many times. The chain is built from TRBV6-4 and TRBJ2-1; D might be TRBD2 (6 bases). The germline V gene encodes CDR1 MRHNA and CDR2 SNTAGT. This CDR3 has 14 amino acids. Trimming pared 2 bases from V and 4 bases from J, leaving 9 bases between. Here the CDR3 DNA reads TGTGCCAGCAGTGACGGCGGGGATTACAATGAGCAGTTCTTC. Protein sequence: CASSDGGDYNEQFF.

The genes are TRBV18 and TRBJ1-5; 9 bases are a match to TRBD1. There are 15 residues in the CDR3. Germline V gene data show CDR1 as KGHSH and CDR2 as LQKENI. The V segment lost 1 base and the J segment 4 bases; nucleotides outside the gene matches: 2. The CDR3 sequence is CASSPRGTGNQPQHF. The CDR3 DNA is TGTGCCAGCTCACCACGAGGGACAGGGAATCAGCCCCAGCATTTT.

The rearrangement joins TRBV27 to TRBJ2-7, with D possibly TRBD1 on 5 matching bases. The CDR3 length is 14 residues. V lost 2 bases, J lost 1 base, and 9 bases lay in between. The germline CDR1 and CDR2 sequences are MNHEY and SMNVEV (reference sequence). DNA of the CDR3: TGTGCCAGCAGTTTAGGTCAGGGATCCTACGAGCAGTACTTC. The encoded protein is CASSLGQGSYEQYF.

V is TRBV7-3 and J is TRBJ2-1; D gene uncertain. From germline, CDR1 is SGHTA and CDR2 FQGTGA. The V and J ends lost 5 bases and 3 bases respectively, with 14 bases between them. The CDR3 extends over 15 amino acids. The CDR3 nucleotides read TGTGCCAGCAGCCCAAAGAGTGCGGACTACAATGAGCAGTTCTTC. Its protein is CASSPKSADYNEQFF. The full variable domain, its missing parts supplied by reference TRBV7-3 and TRBJ2-1, is GAGVSQTPSNKVTEKGKYVELRCDPISGHTALYWYRQSLGQGPEFLIYFQGTGAADDSGLPNDRFFAVRPEGSVSTLKIQRTERGDSAVYLCASSPKSADYNEQFFGPGTRLTVL.

V usage is TRBV28 and J usage is TRBJ2-7; D gene uncertain. Germline V gene lookup returns CDR1 MDHEN and CDR2 SYDVKM. V lost 5 bases and J lost 1, with 15 bases in between. This CDR3 region has 15 residues. The CDR3: CASSLSLTGSYEQYF. For the CDR3, the DNA is TGTGCCAGCAGTCTCTCCTTGACCGGTTCCTACGAGCAGTACTTC.

V gene TRBV30 combines with J gene TRBJ2-1; D not certain. V was cut by 5 bases and J by 0 bases, with 14 bases left in between. Germline V gene lookup returns CDR1 GTSNPN and CDR2 SVGIG (reference sequence). The CDR3 is made up of 15 amino acids. The CDR3 is CAWVYVLSSYNEQFF. The CDR3 DNA reads TGTGCCTGGGTATACGTTCTGAGCTCCTACAATGAGCAGTTCTTC.

The V gene is TRBV28, the J gene TRBJ2-2, with D unclear. Germline V CDR1 and CDR2: MDHEN, SYDVKM. This CDR3 has 16 amino acids. The V end lost 3 bases, the J end lost 4 bases, and 15 bases lay between the germline ends. Here the CDR3 reads CASSLGFLKGTGELFF. CDR3 sequence (DNA): TGTGCCAGCAGTTTGGGGTTTCTAAAGGGCACCGGGGAGCTGTTTTTT.

This chain joins TRBV30 and TRBJ1-2; 10 bases fit TRBD1. V was clipped by 3 bases and J by 8 bases; unmatched bases: 6. CDR3 length: 13 amino acids. Germline V lookup: CDR1 GTSNPN, CDR2 SVGIG (reference sequence). The CDR3 DNA is TGTGCCTGGAGCCCCGGGACAGGGGAAGGCTACACCTTC. This gives the protein CAWSPGTGEGYTF.

J is TRBJ2-7 and V is TRBV18, with D perhaps TRBD1 or TRBD2 (5 bases each). This CDR3 has 14 residues. Germline CDR1 reads KGHSH; CDR2 reads LQKENI. Trimming cost V 8 bases and J 3 bases, with 17 bases left between them. CDR3 DNA: TGTGCCAGCGCAACCCGGGACGGCTACTACGAGCAGTACTTC. It is translated as CASATRDGYYEQYF.

The chain couples TRBV27 to TRBJ2-1, with TRBD1 identical over 7 bases. CDR1 is MNHEY and CDR2 is SMNVEV in the germline V gene (reference sequence). This CDR3 is built from 15 residues. V lost 5 bases to trimming and J lost 4 bases; unmatched junction nucleotides: 8. The CDR3 is CASSRPGQTYNEQFF. For the CDR3, the DNA is TGTGCCAGCAGTAGACCGGGACAGACATACAATGAGCAGTTCTTC.

A few counts support this clone. This sequence joins TRBV5-4 and TRBJ1-1, with D hard to call. The CDR3 is made up of 13 amino acids. In germline, CDR1 is SGHNT, CDR2 YYREEE (reference sequence). Deletions cut 3 bases from V and 0 bases from J, with 6 bases between. CDR3 loop: CASSSTVNTEAFF. The CDR3 DNA follows: TGTGCCAGCAGCTCCACAGTGAACACTGAAGCTTTCTTT.

This clone appeared a few times. This chain uses TRBV10-1 with TRBJ2-1, with no clear D. The V end was cut by 8 bases, the J end by 3 bases, with 11 bases between. The length of the CDR3 is 13 residues. Germline loops: CDR1 WNHNN, CDR2 SYGVQD (reference sequence). DNA for the CDR3: TGCGCCAGCCCTCCGTCCCTCTACAATGAGCAGTTCTTC. It codes for CASPPSLYNEQFF.

The V and J genes are TRBV5-1 and TRBJ1-4, with 8 bases matching TRBD1. The CDR3 is 14 amino acids. Germline V gives CDR1 SGHRS, CDR2 YFSETQ. J lost 7 bases, V lost 0 bases, and 2 bases had no gene match. The CDR3 DNA follows: TGCGCCAGCAGCTTGGCAGGGGGCGGTGAAAAACTGTTTTTT. Amino acid sequence: CASSLAGGGEKLFF.

This chain connects TRBV19 to TRBJ2-2; 12 bases are shared with TRBD1. The germline V gene encodes CDR1 LNHDA and CDR2 SQIVND (reference sequence). The V gene end was trimmed by 3 bases and the J gene end by 4 bases; junction bases not matched to a gene: 6. The CDR3 loop spans 17 amino acids. CDR3: CASSILPGQGATGELFF. CDR3 DNA: TGTGCCAGTAGTATCCTTCCGGGACAGGGGGCCACCGGGGAGCTGTTTTTT.

The chain uses TRBV6-1 and TRBJ2-7; the D is unclear. V dropped 3 bases and J dropped 3 bases, with 6 bases sitting between them. The CDR3 is made up of 12 amino acids. Germline assignment: CDR1 MNHNS and CDR2 SASEGT. The CDR3 sequence: CASSDTGYEQYF. The CDR3 DNA follows: TGTGCCAGCAGTGACACCGGCTACGAGCAGTACTTC.

The chain recombines TRBV6-5 with TRBJ1-4; tentatively, D is TRBD1 (6 bases). Germline assignment: CDR1 MNHEY and CDR2 SVGAGI. V was pared by 0 bases and J by 8 bases, with 13 bases between. This CDR3 has 15 amino acids. The CDR3 loop is CASSYSDSRSEKLFF. CDR3 in DNA: TGTGCCAGCAGTTACTCGGACAGCCGATCCGAAAAACTGTTTTTT.